Below are 27 T cell receptor beta chains sequenced from a single sample in a study of blood T cell repertoires in COVID-19. Only in-frame clones appear in the TCRdb table, and some are missing; sequencing was by immunoSEQ multiplex PCR. This repertoire shows 85,000 to 130,000 clones, roughly 85% found once; its top ten account for 2% to 3%. The sequencing sample was made of PBMCs or T cells enriched from blood (not recorded which). Receptors were obtained from a woman aged 45-59 years who had recovered from COVID-19.

This rearrangement joins TRBV18 to TRBJ2-2; D is unresolved. This CDR3 comprises 18 residues. CDR1 KGHSH and CDR2 LQKENI come from the germline V gene. Trimming removed 2 bases from V and 0 bases from J, with 16 bases in between. The CDR3 nucleotides read TGTGCCAGCTCACCATCGGCCAGAGGAGCCGCGAACACCGGGGAGCTGTTTTTT. Residues: CASSPSARGAANTGELFF.

The chain combines TRBV2 with TRBJ2-3, with 10 nucleotides matching TRBD2. Trimming took 6 bases from V and 5 from J; bases not matched to a gene: 8. This CDR3 is built from 15 residues. From germline, CDR1 is SNHLY and CDR2 FYNNEI. CDR3 residues: CASSRSGGAGDTQYF. In DNA form, the CDR3 reads TGTGCCAGCAGCCGAAGCGGGGGGGCGGGAGATACGCAGTATTTT. Full variable domain (rest looked up from reference TRBV2 and TRBJ2-3): EPEVTQTPSHQVTQMGQEVILRCVPISNHLYFYWYRQILGQKVEFLVSFYNNEISEKSEIFDDQFSVERPDGSNFTLKIRSTKLEDSAMYFCASSRSGGAGDTQYFGPGTRLTVL.

The V call is TRBV5-1, the J call TRBJ1-3; 7 bases match TRBD1. The trim removed 4 bases at V and 4 bases at J, leaving 11 bases unmatched. This CDR3 comprises 16 residues. Germline V gene data show CDR1 as SGHRS and CDR2 as YFSETQ. The CDR3 region has the DNA TGCGCCAGCAGCCTCCAACAGGGGCTGTCCGGAAACACCATATATTTT. Residues: CASSLQQGLSGNTIYF.

V gene TRBV28 combines with J gene TRBJ2-2, with 9 nucleotides matching TRBD1. J gave up 5 bases and V 2 bases, and 12 bases lay outside the gene matches. Germline CDR1 MDHEN, CDR2 SYDVKM. This CDR3 comprises 18 residues. CDR3 sequence (DNA): TGTGCCAGCAGTTTACCCCGACAGGGGGGGATCGGGACCGGGGAGCTGTTTTTT. It yields the protein CASSLPRQGGIGTGELFF.

The chain couples TRBV28 to TRBJ2-5, with 8 bases aligning to TRBD1. The CDR3 consists of 15 residues. After removal of 2 bases from V and 5 bases from J, the junction contained 7 bases not matched to a gene. Germline V CDR1 and CDR2: MDHEN, SYDVKM. CDR3 sequence: CASSLGGTGEETQYF. The CDR3 nucleotides are TGTGCCAGCAGTTTAGGGGGGACAGGCGAGGAGACCCAGTACTTC.

V and J are TRBV2 and TRBJ1-4; D unclear. The V and J ends lost 5 bases and 0 bases respectively, with 10 bases between them. This CDR3 is 15 amino acids long. Germline CDR1 SNHLY, CDR2 FYNNEI. The CDR3 DNA is TGTGCCAGCAGTACAAACGGAGCAACTAATGAAAAACTGTTTTTT. Translated, it gives CASSTNGATNEKLFF.

This clone was observed a few times. This chain connects TRBV28 to TRBJ1-5; 8 bases are a match to TRBD1. J lost 3 bases, V lost 6 bases, and 10 bases had no gene match. This CDR3 has 16 residues. Germline V CDR1 and CDR2: MDHEN, SYDVKM. CDR3 amino acids: CASRPGQGMANQPQHF. Here the CDR3 DNA reads TGTGCCAGCAGACCCGGACAGGGAATGGCCAATCAGCCCCAGCATTTT.

The chain employs TRBV7-8 and TRBJ1-5; 9 positions match TRBD1. The CDR3 spans 16 residues. The ends lost 2 bases at V and 7 bases at J; junction bases unmatched: 9. Per the germline V gene, CDR1 is SGHVS and CDR2 is FQNEAQ. The DNA of the CDR3 is TGTGCCAGCAGCTTACTCCCGGGACAGGGCGGACAGCCCCAGCATTTT. Amino acids: CASSLLPGQGGQPQHF.

This sequence joins TRBV9 and TRBJ2-1; TRBD2 matches at 15 bases. V was pared by 3 bases and J by 7 bases, with 8 bases of the junction left unmatched. Germline V gene data show CDR1 as SGDLS and CDR2 as YYNGEE. This CDR3 spans 17 amino acids. CDR3 in DNA: TGTGCCAGCAGCGAGGGGACTAGCGGGAGGCTAGATAATGAGCAGTTCTTC. This codes for CASSEGTSGRLDNEQFF.

Only a few counts were recorded for this clone. The gene calls are TRBV27 and TRBJ2-1; no reliable D call. With 5 bases removed from V and 1 base from J, the gap between germline ends came to 12 bases. Germline CDR1 MNHEY, CDR2 SMNVEV (reference sequence). The CDR3 runs 15 residues. The DNA of the CDR3 is TGTGCCAGCAGTCAGAGCAGGTATTCCTACAATGAGCAGTTCTTC. Translating gives CASSQSRYSYNEQFF.

V gene TRBV7-3 combines with J gene TRBJ2-5; perhaps TRBD1 as D (5 bases). V shed 5 bases and J shed 3 bases, with 16 bases lying between them. This CDR3 contains 15 residues. The germline CDR1 and CDR2 sequences are SGHTA and FQGTGA. In DNA, the CDR3 is TGTGCCAGCAGCCAAAATGGCCAGGGCGAAGAGACCCAGTACTTC. It is translated as CASSQNGQGEETQYF.

V gene TRBV19 combines with J gene TRBJ1-1; maybe TRBD1 (5 bases). V lost 3 bases and J lost 5, with 16 bases in between. Germline V lookup: CDR1 LNHDA, CDR2 SQIVND (reference sequence). There are 15 residues in the CDR3. DNA of the CDR3: TGTGCCAGTAGTATGGCGGGGCAGGGTCTGACTGAAGCTTTCTTT. As protein: CASSMAGQGLTEAFF.

This clone showed up just once. In DNA form, the CDR3 reads TGCGCCAGCAGCGAACAGGGACTAGCGGGAGTTGGCGATGAGCAGTTCTTC. Protein sequence: CASSEQGLAGVGDEQFF. This sequence joins TRBV5-1 and TRBJ2-1, with 14 bases matching TRBD2. The CDR3 has 17 amino acids. Germline V CDR1 and CDR2: SGHRS, YFSETQ. Trimming removed 4 bases from V and 8 bases from J; junction bases left unmatched: 11. The full variable domain, rest sourced from reference TRBV5-1 and TRBJ2-1, is KAGVTQTPRYLIKTRGQQVTLSCSPISGHRSVSWYQQTPGQGLQFLFEYFSETQRNKGNFPGRFSGRQFSNSRSEMNVSTLELGDSALYLCASSEQGLAGVGDEQFFGPGTRLTVL.

The rearrangement uses TRBV30 and TRBJ1-4; D uncertain. Between the trimmed V and J ends, which lost 1 base and 8 bases, there was a span of 11 bases. CDR3 length: 13 residues. Germline CDR1 GTSNPN, CDR2 SVGIG (reference sequence). The CDR3, as DNA: TGTGCCTGGAGTGGCAGGTTGTGGGAAAAACTGTTTTTT. This gives the protein CAWSGRLWEKLFF.

The rearrangement joins TRBV5-1 to TRBJ1-4; possibly TRBD1 for D (5 bases). Germline CDR1 and CDR2: SGHRS and YFSETQ. The CDR3 length is 14 residues. V was trimmed by 4 bases and J by 0 bases, leaving 7 bases between them. This chain's CDR3 is CASSPQATNEKLFF. The CDR3 region has the DNA TGCGCCAGCAGCCCACAGGCAACTAATGAAAAACTGTTTTTT.

This chain connects TRBV3-1 (or the pseudogene TRBV3-2) to TRBJ1-2; tentatively, D is TRBD1 (5 bases). V lost 1 base and J 8 bases, leaving 11 bases between the germline ends. Looked up from germline, CDR1 is LGHDT and CDR2 is YNNKEL (reference sequence). This CDR3 comprises 13 residues. The CDR3 DNA reads as TGTGCCAGCAGCCAAGTCTCTAAGGGGGGCTACACCTTC. Protein sequence: CASSQVSKGGYTF.

The chain is built from TRBV5-3 and TRBJ2-7; 11 bases match TRBD2. TRBV5-3 is annotated as an ORF whose role is uncertain. The CDR3 consists of 18 residues. Unmatched junction bases numbered 11, after V lost 2 bases and J lost 1 base. Here the CDR3 reads CARSFPRGLAGISYEQYF. CDR3 nucleotides: TGTGCCAGAAGCTTCCCCCGTGGACTAGCGGGTATTTCCTACGAGCAGTACTTC.

The chain carries TRBV30 and TRBJ2-3; TRBD2 is a possible D gene (6 bases). Deletions cut 4 bases from V and 7 bases from J, with 12 bases between. The CDR3 is made up of 12 amino acids. CDR1 and CDR2 from the germline V gene are GTSNPN and SVGIG (reference sequence). For the CDR3, the DNA is TGTGCCTGGAAAGGTAGCGGTTATACGCAGTATTTT. This codes for CAWKGSGYTQYF. The full variable domain, completed using reference TRBV30 and TRBJ2-3, is SQTIHQWPATLVQPVGSPLSLECTVEGTSNPNLYWYRQAAGRGLQLLFYSVGIGQISSEVPQNLSASRPQDRQFILSSKKLLLSDSGFYLCAWKGSGYTQYFGPGTRLTVL.

This clone was detected a few times. The chain combines TRBV4-2 with TRBJ2-3; D is perhaps TRBD2 (5 bases). Germline lookup yields CDR1 LGHNA and CDR2 YNFKEQ. V gave up 0 bases and J gave up 5 bases, with 12 bases separating them. The CDR3 has 15 amino acids. In DNA, the CDR3 is TGTGCCAGCAGCCAAGATCTAGCTTCGGGAGATACGCAGTATTTT. Amino acid sequence: CASSQDLASGDTQYF.

The chain recombines TRBV5-1 with TRBJ2-5; no clear D gene. The length of the CDR3 is 13 residues. In germline, CDR1 is SGHRS, CDR2 YFSETQ. V shed 5 bases and J shed 2 bases, with 10 bases lying between them. CDR3 nucleotides: TGCGCCAGCAGTATGGCCAGACAAGAGACCCAGTACTTC. It codes for CASSMARQETQYF. Complete variable domain (other parts from reference TRBV5-1 and TRBJ2-5): KAGVTQTPRYLIKTRGQQVTLSCSPISGHRSVSWYQQTPGQGLQFLFEYFSETQRNKGNFPGRFSGRQFSNSRSEMNVSTLELGDSALYLCASSMARQETQYFGPGTRLLVL.

In regard to this clone: Other nucleotide sequences in the sample specify the same CDR3. The J gene is TRBJ2-5, the V gene TRBV5-1; D gene ambiguous. Germline V gene sequence: CDR1 SGHRS, CDR2 YFSETQ. V lost 0 bases to trimming and J lost 1 base, with 7 bases between them. The CDR3 spans 14 residues. Here the CDR3 DNA reads TGCGCCAGCAGCTTGGGAGACTCCCAAGAGACCCAGTACTTC. It yields the protein CASSLGDSQETQYF.

This clone was seen a few times. This chain joins TRBV19 and TRBJ1-1; D is uncertain. The V and J ends lost 4 bases and 6 bases respectively, with 12 bases between them. The CDR3 loop spans 13 amino acids. The germline CDR1 and CDR2 sequences are LNHDA and SQIVND (reference sequence). This CDR3 reads CASSTDGRAEAFF. The CDR3 DNA is TGTGCCAGTAGTACAGATGGGAGGGCTGAAGCTTTCTTT.

V gene TRBV2 combines with J gene TRBJ1-2; tentatively, D is TRBD1 (5 bases). CDR1 SNHLY and CDR2 FYNNEI come from the germline V gene. CDR3 length: 15 amino acids. The V end lost 7 bases, the J end lost 0 bases, and 15 bases lay between the germline ends. DNA for the CDR3: TGTGCCAGCAAACCCCAGGGATCAGCTAACTATGGCTACACCTTC. Its translation: CASKPQGSANYGYTF.

The rearrangement joins TRBV15 to TRBJ2-7; D may be TRBD2 (5 bases). V was pared by 0 bases and J by 4 bases, with 13 bases between. CDR1 is LNHNV, CDR2 YYDKDF, per germline (reference sequence). This CDR3 has 15 residues. CDR3 loop: CATSRDRGSAYEQYF. The CDR3 nucleotides are TGTGCCACCAGCAGAGATCGGGGTAGCGCGTACGAGCAGTACTTC.

The V call is TRBV18, the J call TRBJ1-1; 11 bases align to TRBD1. The V and J ends lost 2 bases and 9 bases, in that order; junction bases with no gene match: 8. Looked up from germline, CDR1 is KGHSH and CDR2 is LQKENI. The CDR3 is made up of 15 amino acids. For the CDR3, the DNA is TGTGCCAGCTCACCATCCCAGGGGACAGGGGGAAAAGCTTTCTTT. Amino acid sequence: CASSPSQGTGGKAFF.

This chain joins TRBV3-1 (or the pseudogene TRBV3-2) and TRBJ2-7; 7 bases match TRBD1. The CDR3 has 15 amino acids. Looked up from germline, CDR1 is LGHDT and CDR2 is YNNKEL (reference sequence). The junction had 9 bases not matched to a gene; V was cut back by 2 bases and J by 5 bases. DNA of the CDR3: TGTGCCAGCAGCCAAACTCCTGACAGGGTTAACGAGCAGTACTTC. Protein sequence: CASSQTPDRVNEQYF.

The chain has TRBV5-6 and TRBJ2-7, with TRBD2 matching 8 bases. The CDR3 consists of 14 residues. J was trimmed by 7 bases and V by 7 bases; bases with no gene match: 13. Germline CDR1 reads SGHDT; CDR2 reads YYEEEE. The CDR3 DNA reads TGTGCCAGCCGGAGGGCGGGAGGCCCCTTAGAGCAGTACTTC. Amino acids: CASRRAGGPLEQYF. The whole variable domain, remainder taken from reference TRBV5-6 and TRBJ2-7, is DAGVTQSPTHLIKTRGQQVTLRCSPKSGHDTVSWYQQALGQGPQFIFQYYEEEERQRGNFPDRFSGHQFPNYSSELNVNALLLGDSALYLCASRRAGGPLEQYFGPGTRLTVT.